This TCR beta chain was recorded in a study of cytomegalovirus exposure and HLA in healthy donors. General study findings and limits: TCR association rates varied by HLA locus in a later analysis, with DRB1 highest and HLA-C lowest. TCR beta chain V- and J-gene trimming was linked, in a later analysis, to a missense variant in DCLRE1C. TRBV6-2, TRBV6-3 and some other V segments were excluded as indistinguishable.

Turning to this clone: Its specificity is unknown. The same CDR3 is also encoded by other DNA sequences in this sample.

Amplification used 60 Vbeta primers and 13 Jbeta primers. Study processing details: Later analysis identified 88 million or so unique TCR beta chains, around 10 million shared. Produced via immunoSEQ multiplex PCR; TCRdb's table is partial and in-frame only. V and J calls plus clone size are reproduced from that table; the DNA served to infer D and trimming. The data show 85,000 to 100,000 clones, 65% to 80% seen once. V was shortened by 1 base and J by 1 base, with 5 bases between the two germline ends. Germline CDR1 and CDR2: SGHRS and YFSETQ. The CDR3 contains 13 residues. This clonotype was obtained from a human donor in good health. This chain uses TRBV5-1 with TRBJ1-1, with D uncertain. The sample was PBMCs. CDR3 sequence (DNA): TGCGCCAGCAGCTTGTTACAGAACACTGAAGCTTTCTTT. The encoded protein is CASSLLQNTEAFF.